What follows are 19 T cell receptor beta chains derived from one specimen sequenced in a study of blood T cell repertoires in COVID-19 (dated by TCRdb to between 2020 and 2021). Library construction relied on the immunoSEQ multiplex PCR assay. TCRdb retrieved this table from immuneACCESS and kept in-frame rearrangements only. Not all clones are present; in checked studies, unresolved V genes account for under half, and no reason is known for the remainder. The sample has around 110,000 clones on record, over 75% of them singletons. Clones ranked in the top ten supply 1.5% to 2% of the sample. What was sequenced was peripheral blood. The receptors stem from a human donor with active COVID-19. The donor label of this sample is uncertain.

V is TRBV6-5 and J is TRBJ2-7; tentative D call: TRBD2 (6 bases). Looked up from germline, CDR1 is MNHEY and CDR2 is SVGAGI. V lost 4 bases and J 2 bases, leaving 18 bases between the germline ends. The CDR3 consists of 16 residues. CDR3 region: CASSSNLVGGAYEQYF. The CDR3 nucleotides are TGTGCCAGCAGTTCGAACCTCGTCGGCGGGGCCTACGAGCAGTACTTC.

The rearrangement joins TRBV4-3 to TRBJ2-2, with TRBD2 as a possible D gene (7 bases). The CDR3 length is 18 residues. Germline V gene data show CDR1 as LGHNA and CDR2 as YSLEER. V was shortened by 4 bases and J by 1 base, with 19 bases between the two germline ends. The CDR3 nucleotides read TGCGCCAGCAGCCCCGGGCGCGCGGGGGCCGGGAACACCGGGGAGCTGTTTTTT. This codes for CASSPGRAGAGNTGELFF.

V gene TRBV11-3 combines with J gene TRBJ2-1; 10 bases match TRBD1. With V trimmed by 5 bases and J by 7 bases, 5 bases remained unmatched. CDR3 length equals 14 residues. CDR1 SGHNT and CDR2 YENEEA come from the germline V gene. CDR3 residues: CASSRGTGVNEQFF. CDR3 DNA: TGTGCCAGCAGCCGTGGGACAGGGGTGAATGAGCAGTTCTTC.

The rearrangement uses TRBV12-3 or TRBV12-4 and TRBJ1-2; possibly TRBD1 for D (5 bases). V was trimmed by 4 bases and J by 4 bases, leaving 10 bases between them. This CDR3 has 13 amino acids. CDR3 sequence: CASSYRRIYGYTF. CDR3 nucleotide sequence: TGTGCCAGCAGTTACAGGAGAATCTATGGCTACACCTTC.

For this clone: This CDR3 is also generated by other DNA sequences in the sample. The chain has TRBV9 and TRBJ1-1; D is undetermined. Germline V CDR1 and CDR2: SGDLS, YYNGEE. Between the trimmed V and J ends, which lost 2 bases and 1 base, there was a span of 6 bases. The CDR3 spans 13 residues. This CDR3 is CASSVGPNTEAFF. CDR3 nucleotide sequence: TGTGCCAGCAGCGTGGGCCCGAACACTGAAGCTTTCTTT.

There are a few counts of this clone. The chain employs TRBV7-9 and TRBJ1-2, with unresolved D. The V and J ends lost 7 bases and 8 bases respectively, with 20 bases between them. The CDR3 spans 14 residues. Germline V CDR1 and CDR2: SEHNR, FQNEAQ (reference sequence). The CDR3 sequence is CASTLGRDGSGYTF. The CDR3 region has the DNA TGTGCCAGCACCCTAGGGAGGGATGGGAGCGGCTACACCTTC.

The CDR3 sequence is CASSYRGGGRGGELFF. CDR3 bases: TGTGCCAGCAGTTACCGGGGCGGGGGGCGAGGCGGGGAGCTGTTTTTT. This sequence joins TRBV6-6 and TRBJ2-2; 8 positions agree with TRBD2. The length of the CDR3 is 16 residues. The V and J ends lost 2 bases and 7 bases, in that order; junction bases with no gene match: 9. Germline V gene lookup returns CDR1 MNHNY and CDR2 SVGAGI (reference sequence).

This clone was picked up a small number of times. This rearrangement joins TRBV29-1 to TRBJ1-5; TRBD1 aligns across 10 bases. V dropped 6 bases and J dropped 5; count of bases not matched to a gene: 4. The germline V gene has CDR1 SQVTM and CDR2 ANQGSEA. The CDR3 is made up of 13 amino acids. Here the CDR3 reads CSVGQGIDQPQHF. The CDR3 nucleotides are TGCAGCGTGGGACAGGGGATCGATCAGCCCCAGCATTTT.

The rearrangement joins TRBV2 to TRBJ1-2, with 10 bases identical to TRBD1. The germline V gene has CDR1 SNHLY and CDR2 FYNNEI. The CDR3 spans 15 residues. The V and J ends lost 1 base and 4 bases, in that order; junction bases with no gene match: 3. The DNA for the CDR3 is TGTGCCAGCAGTGAAGGGGGGACAGGGGCCTATGGCTACACCTTC. Amino acids: CASSEGGTGAYGYTF.

The chain links TRBV2 to TRBJ2-7; a weak D match, TRBD1 (6 bases). Germline V gene lookup returns CDR1 SNHLY and CDR2 FYNNEI. V lost 6 bases and J lost 1, with 7 bases in between. CDR3 size: 12 residues. The CDR3 DNA reads as TGTGCCAGCAGGGACAGTTCCTACGAGCAGTACTTC. Amino acids: CASRDSSYEQYF.

Written as DNA, the CDR3 is TGTGCCAGCAGTTTTCCCCCTACTGGAAACACCATATATTTT. Encoded protein: CASSFPPTGNTIYF. The chain joins TRBV6-6 to TRBJ1-3; D is ambiguous. Trimming pared 4 bases from V and 2 bases from J, leaving 9 bases between. The CDR3 runs 14 residues. Germline assignment: CDR1 MNHNY and CDR2 SVGAGI (reference sequence).

The V and J genes are TRBV6-2 or TRBV6-3 and TRBJ2-1; TRBD1 matches 9 bases. V trimming: 2 bases; J trimming: 5 bases; junction bases outside the gene matches: 4. The CDR3 covers 15 residues. The germline V gene encodes CDR1 MNHEY and CDR2 SVGEGT. The CDR3 region has the DNA TGTGCCAGCAGTTACACAGGGGGCGCCGACAATGAGCAGTTCTTC. Protein sequence: CASSYTGGADNEQFF.

This clone was seen a single time. V gene TRBV30 combines with J gene TRBJ2-3; TRBD2 agrees at 11 bases. The CDR3 spans 15 residues. V was pared by 0 bases and J by 5 bases, with 4 bases of the junction left unmatched. CDR1 GTSNPN and CDR2 SVGIG come from the germline V gene (reference sequence). CDR3 residues: CAWSVLAGAIDTQYF. As DNA, the CDR3 is TGTGCCTGGAGTGTACTAGCGGGGGCCATAGATACGCAGTATTTT.

In DNA, the CDR3 is TGCGCCAGCAGCCAAGTAGGAGGGTTACCCTACGAGCAGTACTTC. Translated: CASSQVGGLPYEQYF. The chain employs TRBV4-1 and TRBJ2-7, with a weak D call TRBD2 (6 bases). This CDR3 contains 15 residues. CDR1 is MGHRA, CDR2 YSYEKL, per germline. V lost 1 base and J 2 bases, leaving 12 bases between the germline ends.

The V call is TRBV10-2, the J call TRBJ2-7, with 15 bases fitting TRBD2. The CDR3 runs to 17 residues. Unmatched junction bases numbered 10, after V lost 3 bases and J lost 7 bases. Germline lookup yields CDR1 WSHSY and CDR2 SAAADI. CDR3 in DNA: TGCGCCAGCAGTGATCAGCTCGGGACTAGCGGGGGGTATGAGCAGTACTTC. It specifies CASSDQLGTSGGYEQYF.

The J gene is TRBJ2-7, the V gene TRBV12-3 or TRBV12-4; the D is unclear. Trimming took 3 bases from V and 6 from J, leaving 12 bases between them. There are 13 residues in the CDR3. The CDR3 is CASSLLSTIEQYF. The CDR3, as DNA: TGTGCCAGCAGTTTGCTCAGTACCATCGAGCAGTACTTC.

The chain carries TRBV28 and TRBJ1-3; 9 bases line up with TRBD1. Germline loops: CDR1 MDHEN, CDR2 SYDVKM. After removal of 4 bases from V and 0 bases from J, the junction contained 4 bases not matched to a gene. This CDR3 region has 16 residues. The CDR3 coding sequence is TGTGCCAGCAGTTCCCCACAGGGGGCCTCTGGAAACACCATATATTTT. Translated: CASSSPQGASGNTIYF.

The rearrangement uses TRBV6-2 or TRBV6-3 and TRBJ2-7; D gene ambiguous. This CDR3 has 15 residues. Per germline, CDR1 MNHEY and CDR2 SVGEGT. Deletions cut 2 bases from V and 0 bases from J, with 11 bases between. The CDR3 DNA reads TGTGCCAGCAGTTACAACAGTTTGAGCTCCTACGAGCAGTACTTC. Its protein product is CASSYNSLSSYEQYF.

The chain uses TRBV30 and TRBJ1-6; D is unclear. CDR3 length: 13 residues. The V end was cut by 4 bases, the J end by 10 bases, with 14 bases between. Germline CDR1 is GTSNPN and CDR2 is SVGIG (reference sequence). The CDR3 nucleotides read TGTGCCTGGACGGACTGGGCCCAATCACCCCTCCACTTT. This sequence encodes CAWTDWAQSPLHF.